What follows describes a single T cell receptor (beta chain). This clone was detected only once. Its antigen is still unknown. No base qualities exist here, and no much larger clone lies one base off it. These data originate in a study of blood T cell repertoires in COVID-19 (dated by TCRdb to 2020 to 2022). A note on the overall study: Samples covering the acute and convalescent phases of COVID-19 were provided by collaborators in the United States, Italy and Spain. The material from the prospective study consisted of cDNA or gDNA derived from T cells, B-cell-depleted T cells, or PBMCs. Subjects who had been exposed to COVID-19, were actively infected with it, or had recovered from it provided the deeply sampled blood TCRbeta repertoires that made up the dataset. A freely available public database, intended as a resource for researchers studying the immune response to SARS-CoV-2, is where the repertoires were released. The samples were drawn from two sources: the first 160 participants of the ongoing ImmuneRACE study, and approximately 1,300 subjects contributed by 6 global collaborators. The sample metadata nearly always contained a de-identified subject ID, COVID-19 status, age in years and sex. HLA class I and class II types, where available, came from metadata supplied by the sample provider rather than from assay-based typing.

Collaborating institutions collected whole blood in K2EDTA tubes following their own protocols. Collaborator samples were shipped for TCRbeta analysis as frozen whole blood, isolated PBMCs, or DNA extracted from either sample type. The germline V gene supplies CDR1 MNHEY and CDR2 SVGAGI. Germline trimming amounts to 5 bases on V and 8 bases on J, with 10 as the count of junction bases outside the gene matches. Measured from the cysteine to the phenylalanine, the CDR3 is 15 residues long. Only the CDR3 region is kept as DNA, spanning 45 bases read in frame from base 1. Paper-wide results and their limitations: The amount of clinical and demographic metadata varied by source and participant and was provided uncurated.

The immunoSEQ Assay, a bias-controlled multiplex PCR, was used to amplify TCRbeta CDR3 regions from genomic DNA. The paper's processing steps were these. Within the assay, amplification of reference gene primers was used to estimate how many nucleated cells each sample contained. Sequence reads were collapsed and filtered to measure the absolute abundance of every unique TCRbeta CDR3 rearrangement. Productive Simpson clonality was computed per sample as the square root of Simpson's diversity index over productive rearrangements. What TCRdb holds here is the immuneACCESS table cut down to in-frame rearrangements. Part of the clones is not present; checked against another copy, under half of the missing clones reflect an unresolved V gene, and the others are unexplained. The V and J calls and clone size are taken from that table; D and trimming were inferred from the DNA. The sample has just under 50,000 clones on record, 86% of them singletons. The ten largest account for under 15% of the sample.

Sequenced: peripheral blood. The receptor comes from a human donor in a cohort sampled during active COVID-19. The V and J segments used are TRBV6-5 and TRBJ1-4; TRBD1 lines up with 8 middle nucleotides. The CDR3 loop reads CASSRTQGAGEKLFF. In nucleotide form, the sequence is TGTGCCAGCAGTAGAACTCAGGGGGCGGGGGAAAAACTGTTTTTT.